These 22 T cell receptor beta chains share one sample of origin, sequenced in a study of blood T cell repertoires in COVID-19. TCRdb's copy holds only in-frame clones and misses some; the assay was immunoSEQ multiplex PCR. There are a few hundred thousand clones in the sample; under 90% occur only once, and roughly 4% lies in the top ten. The sequencing input was peripheral blood. The receptors stem from a man aged 55 to 69 with acute or convalescent COVID-19.

The CDR3 DNA is TGTGCCAGCAGCAGCCCGGACAGGGGGTATCATGGCTACACCTTC. This encodes CASSSPDRGYHGYTF. The genes are TRBV7-2 and TRBJ1-2, with 10 bases identical to TRBD1. The CDR3 is 15 residues long. CDR1 and CDR2 (germline): SGHTA, FQGNSA. The V gene end was trimmed by 5 bases and the J gene end by 6 bases; junction bases not matched to a gene: 9. Full variable domain (missing parts from reference TRBV7-2 and TRBJ1-2): GAGVSQSPSNKVTEKGKDVELRCDPISGHTALYWYRQSLGQGLEFLIYFQGNSAPDKSGLPSDRFSAERTGGSVSTLTIQRTQQEDSAVYLCASSSPDRGYHGYTFGSGTRLTVV.

In this sample, this clone turned up once. This rearrangement joins TRBV7-2 to TRBJ2-5, with TRBD1 matching 8 bases. The CDR3 covers 13 residues. Looked up from germline, CDR1 is SGHTA and CDR2 is FQGNSA. The V gene end was trimmed by 3 bases and the J gene end by 4 bases; junction bases not matched to a gene: 1. The DNA of the CDR3 is TGTGCCAGCAGCTTTCAGGGGGCAGAGACCCAGTACTTC. Protein product: CASSFQGAETQYF. The full variable domain, rest sourced from reference TRBV7-2 and TRBJ2-5, is GAGVSQSPSNKVTEKGKDVELRCDPISGHTALYWYRQSLGQGLEFLIYFQGNSAPDKSGLPSDRFSAERTGGSVSTLTIQRTQQEDSAVYLCASSFQGAETQYFGPGTRLLVL.

The chain joins TRBV5-1 to TRBJ1-6, with 10 bases matching TRBD1. In germline, CDR1 is SGHRS, CDR2 YFSETQ. J gave up 9 bases and V 0 bases, and 3 bases lay outside the gene matches. The CDR3 has 15 amino acids. The DNA of the CDR3 is TGCGCCAGCAGCTTGGGAGGGACAGGGGCTTCACCCCTCCACTTT. Its protein product is CASSLGGTGASPLHF.

The CDR3 is CASSLGRGGYNEQFF. The DNA of the CDR3 is TGTGCCAGCAGCTTAGGTAGGGGTGGGTACAATGAGCAGTTCTTC. The chain recombines TRBV7-3 with TRBJ2-1; the D gene is possibly TRBD1 (5 bases). The CDR3 is 15 amino acids. Germline CDR1 reads SGHTA; CDR2 reads FQGTGA. V lost 2 bases and J 4 bases, leaving 12 bases between the germline ends.

CDR3 nucleotide sequence: TGTGCCAGCAGCCGCCGGGACAGGGGAGATGGCTACACCTTC. Protein product: CASSRRDRGDGYTF. The chain is built from TRBV6-5 and TRBJ1-2, with 10 bases lining up with TRBD1. Per the germline V gene, CDR1 is MNHEY and CDR2 is SVGAGI. The V and J ends lost 6 bases and 6 bases, in that order; junction bases with no gene match: 7. The CDR3 is 14 residues long.

The rearrangement links TRBV14 to TRBJ1-2; D gene uncertain. The V gene lost 0 bases and the J gene lost 4 bases, with 12 bases spanning the gap. Germline assignment: CDR1 SGHDN and CDR2 FVKESK. The CDR3 covers 15 residues. The DNA for the CDR3 is TGTGCCAGCAGCCAAGATTGGAGGCCTAGCTATGGCTACACCTTC. Translation gives CASSQDWRPSYGYTF.

The rearrangement links TRBV3-1 (or the pseudogene TRBV3-2) to TRBJ1-1, with D uncertain. This CDR3 comprises 12 residues. V shed 2 bases and J shed 2 bases, with 3 bases lying between them. Germline lookup yields CDR1 LGHDT and CDR2 YNNKEL (reference sequence). In nucleotides, the CDR3 is TGTGCCAGCAGCCAATCTAACACTGAAGCTTTCTTT. Translated: CASSQSNTEAFF.

This clone was observed a few times. The chain couples TRBV5-1 to TRBJ2-7; 7 nucleotides agree with TRBD2. Germline lookup yields CDR1 SGHRS and CDR2 YFSETQ. The CDR3 is 15 amino acids. After removal of 3 bases from V and 1 base from J, the junction contained 7 bases not matched to a gene. CDR3 sequence reads: CASSWSLADSYEQYF. The CDR3 nucleotides read TGCGCCAGCAGCTGGAGCCTAGCGGATTCCTACGAGCAGTACTTC.

This chain connects TRBV3-1 (or the pseudogene TRBV3-2) to TRBJ2-3; no firm D call. V lost 3 bases and J 2 bases, leaving 15 bases between the germline ends. Germline-derived CDR1 and CDR2 are LGHDT and YNNKEL (reference sequence). The CDR3 contains 16 residues. CDR3 amino acids: CASSQRYEPFTDTQYF. Here the CDR3 DNA reads TGTGCCAGCAGCCAGAGGTATGAGCCGTTCACAGATACGCAGTATTTT.

The chain links TRBV5-1 to TRBJ2-5; D is ambiguous. Germline CDR1 and CDR2: SGHRS and YFSETQ. This CDR3 is 14 amino acids long. Deletions cut 0 bases from V and 3 bases from J, with 9 bases between. CDR3 DNA: TGCGCCAGCAGCTTGGTTCCTCGAGAAGAGACCCAGTACTTC. It is translated as CASSLVPREETQYF.

The CDR3 region has the DNA TGTGCCAGCAGGTCGGGGGGCTCGGGTCAGCCCCAGCATTTT. It specifies CASRSGGSGQPQHF. This chain links TRBV6-5 with TRBJ1-5; weak D call: TRBD1 (6 bases). The CDR3 consists of 14 residues. V was cut by 6 bases and J by 6 bases, with 15 bases left in between. Germline CDR1 MNHEY, CDR2 SVGAGI.

V and J are TRBV9 and TRBJ2-1; 8 bases agree with TRBD1. This CDR3 spans 15 amino acids. V was clipped by 6 bases and J by 5 bases; unmatched bases: 10. Germline CDR1 SGDLS, CDR2 YYNGEE. The CDR3 DNA reads as TGTGCCAGCAATCGGCAGGGGGCACGGGACAATGAGCAGTTCTTC. This encodes CASNRQGARDNEQFF.

The chain combines TRBV6-6 with TRBJ2-7; 7 nucleotides align to TRBD2. Trimming removed 0 bases from V and 10 bases from J; junction bases left unmatched: 9. CDR3 size: 14 residues. The germline gives CDR1 MNHNY, CDR2 SVGAGI (reference sequence). The DNA of the CDR3 is TGTGCCAGCAGTTACTCGGGGCTAGCGGCCTCCCAGTACTTC. Translated: CASSYSGLAASQYF.

This clone was observed a handful of times. The rearrangement uses TRBV2 and TRBJ1-4; 7 bases fit TRBD1. Looked up from germline, CDR1 is SNHLY and CDR2 is FYNNEI. This CDR3 comprises 13 residues. J gave up 5 bases and V 7 bases, and 4 bases lay outside the gene matches. The DNA of the CDR3 is TGTGCCAGCATGCACAGGGGCAATGAAAAACTGTTTTTT. This sequence encodes CASMHRGNEKLFF.

The chain combines TRBV28 with TRBJ1-5; possibly TRBD1 for D (6 bases). Trimming took 5 bases from V and 7 from J, leaving 15 bases between them. The CDR3 covers 14 residues. CDR1 and CDR2 (germline): MDHEN, SYDVKM. The CDR3 DNA is TGTGCCAGCAGTCTCACCCGGGACATCCAGCCCCAGCATTTT. Translated, it gives CASSLTRDIQPQHF.

The rearrangement uses TRBV19 and TRBJ2-1; D is uncertain. V lost 3 bases and J 0 bases, leaving 9 bases between the germline ends. Germline assignment: CDR1 LNHDA and CDR2 SQIVND (reference sequence). The CDR3 spans 15 residues. The chain's CDR3 is CASSISISSYNEQFF. CDR3 in DNA: TGTGCCAGTAGTATTTCCATCAGCTCCTACAATGAGCAGTTCTTC.

V gene TRBV10-3 combines with J gene TRBJ1-6, with TRBD1 matching over 7 bases. The J segment lost 7 bases and the V segment lost 6 bases, leaving 9 bases of the junction unmatched. The CDR3 totals 15 residues. Germline V CDR1 and CDR2: ENHRY, SYGVKD. CDR3 residues: CAISRGNSENSPLHF. CDR3 nucleotide sequence: TGTGCCATCAGCAGGGGGAACAGCGAAAATTCACCCCTCCACTTT.

This chain connects TRBV5-4 to TRBJ1-1; 7 nucleotides align to TRBD1. Germline CDR1 and CDR2: SGHNT and YYREEE (reference sequence). This CDR3 is 15 amino acids long. The V gene end was trimmed by 5 bases and the J gene end by 5 bases; junction bases not matched to a gene: 12. The CDR3 sequence: CASRWPGQKLTEAFF. The CDR3 DNA is TGTGCCAGCAGGTGGCCGGGACAGAAATTGACTGAAGCTTTCTTT.

The chain has TRBV29-1 and TRBJ2-7; 8 bases align to TRBD2. Germline-derived CDR1 and CDR2 are SQVTM and ANQGSEA. The V and J ends lost 4 bases and 1 base, in that order; junction bases with no gene match: 3. The CDR3 is 13 residues long. The CDR3 nucleotides are TGCAGCGTTGCCGCTAGCGGGTCCTACGAGCAGTACTTC. Its translation is CSVAASGSYEQYF.

V gene TRBV12-5 combines with J gene TRBJ2-2; 9 bases are shared with TRBD1. The CDR3 covers 15 residues. V shed 6 bases and J 2 bases; nucleotides not matched to a gene: 4. Germline loops: CDR1 LGHNT, CDR2 FRNRAP. The chain's CDR3 is CASGQGQGNTGELFF. The DNA of the CDR3 is TGTGCTAGTGGACAGGGACAGGGAAACACCGGGGAGCTGTTTTTT.

The chain joins TRBV13 to TRBJ2-7; 10 bases map to TRBD1. Trimming removed 0 bases from V and 2 bases from J; junction bases left unmatched: 1. The CDR3 is 15 amino acids. Germline values: CDR1 PRHDT, CDR2 FYEKMQ (reference sequence). Here the CDR3 DNA reads TGTGCCAGCAGCTTAGGGGACAGGGGGACCTACGAGCAGTACTTC. Translating gives CASSLGDRGTYEQYF.

A remark on this clone: One end of the junction is discordant with germline, which a read error may explain. The V call is TRBV7-2, the J call TRBJ2-7; D may be TRBD1 (6 bases). There are 12 residues in the CDR3. The V gene's germline CDR1 is SGHTA and CDR2 FQGNSA. The CDR3 protein is CASSFLSDSAVF. CDR3 nucleotides: TGTGCCAGCAGCTTTCTTTCGGACAGCGCGGTTTTC.